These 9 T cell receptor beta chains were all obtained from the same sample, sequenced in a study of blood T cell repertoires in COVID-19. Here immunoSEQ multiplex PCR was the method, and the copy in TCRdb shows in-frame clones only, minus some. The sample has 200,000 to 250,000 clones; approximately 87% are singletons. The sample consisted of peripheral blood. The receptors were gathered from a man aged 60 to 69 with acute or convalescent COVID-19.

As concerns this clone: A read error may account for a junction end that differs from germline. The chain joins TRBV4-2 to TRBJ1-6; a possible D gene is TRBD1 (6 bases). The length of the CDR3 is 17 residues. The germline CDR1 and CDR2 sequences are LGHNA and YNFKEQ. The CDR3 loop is CASSQVQGRDYNSPLHF. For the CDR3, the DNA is TGTGCCAGCAGTCAAGTCCAGGGGAGGGACTATAATTCACCCCTCCACTTT.

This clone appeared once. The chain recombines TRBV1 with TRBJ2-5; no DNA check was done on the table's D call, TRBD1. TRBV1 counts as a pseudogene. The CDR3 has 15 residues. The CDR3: CTSSQKTGEQETQYF. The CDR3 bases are TGCACCAGCAGCCAGAAGACAGGGGAGCAAGAGACCCAGTACTTC.

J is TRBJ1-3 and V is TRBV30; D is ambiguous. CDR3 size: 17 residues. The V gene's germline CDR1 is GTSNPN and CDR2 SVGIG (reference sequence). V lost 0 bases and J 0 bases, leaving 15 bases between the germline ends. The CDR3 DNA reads TGTGCCTGGAGTGTAGCAGGCAGCGGTGTCTCTGGAAACACCATATATTTT. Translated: CAWSVAGSGVSGNTIYF. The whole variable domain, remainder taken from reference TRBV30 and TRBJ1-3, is SQTIHQWPATLVQPVGSPLSLECTVEGTSNPNLYWYRQAAGRGLQLLFYSVGIGQISSEVPQNLSASRPQDRQFILSSKKLLLSDSGFYLCAWSVAGSGVSGNTIYFGEGSWLTVV.

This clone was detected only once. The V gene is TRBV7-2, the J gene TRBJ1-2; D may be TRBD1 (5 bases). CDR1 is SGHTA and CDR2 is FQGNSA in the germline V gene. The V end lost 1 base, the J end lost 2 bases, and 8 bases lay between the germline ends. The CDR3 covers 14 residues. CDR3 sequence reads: CASSLDRINYGYTF. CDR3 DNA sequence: TGTGCCAGCAGCTTAGACAGGATCAACTATGGCTACACCTTC.

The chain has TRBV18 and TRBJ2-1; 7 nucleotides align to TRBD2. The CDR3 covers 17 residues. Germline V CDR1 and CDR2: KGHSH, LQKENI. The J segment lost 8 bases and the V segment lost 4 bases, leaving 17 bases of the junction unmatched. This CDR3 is CASSRTLADSRVDEQFF. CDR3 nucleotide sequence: TGTGCCAGCTCACGAACGCTAGCGGACTCAAGGGTTGATGAGCAGTTCTTC.

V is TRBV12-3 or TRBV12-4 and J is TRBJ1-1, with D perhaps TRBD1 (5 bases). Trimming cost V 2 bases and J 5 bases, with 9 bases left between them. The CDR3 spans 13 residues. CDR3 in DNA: TGTGCCAGCAGTTTATGGGGGGAAACTGAAGCTTTCTTT. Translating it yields CASSLWGETEAFF.

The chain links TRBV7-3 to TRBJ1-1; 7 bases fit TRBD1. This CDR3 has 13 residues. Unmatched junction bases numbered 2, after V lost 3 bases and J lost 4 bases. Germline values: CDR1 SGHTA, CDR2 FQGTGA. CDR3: CASSFTGATEAFF. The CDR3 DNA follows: TGTGCCAGCAGCTTCACAGGGGCCACTGAAGCTTTCTTT.

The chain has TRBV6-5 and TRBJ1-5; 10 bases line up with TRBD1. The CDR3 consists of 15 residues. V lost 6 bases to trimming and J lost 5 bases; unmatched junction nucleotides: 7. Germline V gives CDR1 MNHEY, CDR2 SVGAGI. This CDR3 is CASSTGTGDDQPQHF. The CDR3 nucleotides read TGTGCCAGCAGCACCGGGACAGGGGATGATCAGCCCCAGCATTTT.

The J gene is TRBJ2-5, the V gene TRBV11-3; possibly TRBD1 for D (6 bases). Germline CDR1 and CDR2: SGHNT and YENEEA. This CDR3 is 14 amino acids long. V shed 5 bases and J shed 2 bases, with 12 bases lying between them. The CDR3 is CASSNGQTQETQYF. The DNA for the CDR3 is TGTGCCAGCAGCAACGGACAGACTCAAGAGACCCAGTACTTC.